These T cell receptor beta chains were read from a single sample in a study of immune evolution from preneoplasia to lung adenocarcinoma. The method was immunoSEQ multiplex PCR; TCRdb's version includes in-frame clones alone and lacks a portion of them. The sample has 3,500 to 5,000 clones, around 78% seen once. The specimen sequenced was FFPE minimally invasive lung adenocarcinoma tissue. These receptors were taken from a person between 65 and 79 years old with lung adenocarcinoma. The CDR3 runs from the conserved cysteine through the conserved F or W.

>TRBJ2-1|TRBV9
CASSEMTSGSGDEQFF
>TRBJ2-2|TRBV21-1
CASSKVRTGNTGELFF
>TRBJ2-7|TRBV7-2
CASSLIGTGGGYEQYF
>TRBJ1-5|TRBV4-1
CASSQDSSYNQPQHF
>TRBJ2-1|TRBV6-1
CASSARDSPSYNEQFF
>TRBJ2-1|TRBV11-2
CASSSWTASYNEQFF
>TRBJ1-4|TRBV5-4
CASSLGTGVNEKLFF
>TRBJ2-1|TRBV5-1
CASSLEARARDDEQFF
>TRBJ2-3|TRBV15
CATSRETGATDTQYF
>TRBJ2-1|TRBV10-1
CASGGRTYNEQFF
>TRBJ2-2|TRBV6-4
CASSLGAETGELFF
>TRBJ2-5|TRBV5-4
CASSQGLAGQETQYF
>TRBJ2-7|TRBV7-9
CAVSGRAGTYEQYF
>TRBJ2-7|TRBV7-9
CASSFSGVEQYF
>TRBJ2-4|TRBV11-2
CASSSPGQGLVDIQYF
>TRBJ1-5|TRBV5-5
CASSLAGQGGQPQHF
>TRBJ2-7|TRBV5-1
CASSLVVGGTRQEQYF
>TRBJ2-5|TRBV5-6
CASSLAAGKKTQYF
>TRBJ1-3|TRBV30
CAWSVAGGRNTIYF
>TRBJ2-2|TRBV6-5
CASSYMANTGELFF
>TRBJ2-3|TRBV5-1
CASSLSGSHTDTQYF
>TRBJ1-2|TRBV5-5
CASSLDASGGAHYGYTF
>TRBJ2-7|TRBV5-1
CASSFGTGLLYEQYF
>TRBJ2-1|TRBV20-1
CSPQARNEQFF
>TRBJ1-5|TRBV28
CASSLQPGQGSNQPQHF
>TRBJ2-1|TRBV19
CASRAYNEQFF
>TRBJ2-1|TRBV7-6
CASSSDPEGYNEQFF
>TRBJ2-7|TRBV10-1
CASRGTGDEQYF
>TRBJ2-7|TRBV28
CASSAPRAMRYEQYF
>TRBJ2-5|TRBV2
CASSGAGVVETQYF
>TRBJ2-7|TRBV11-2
CVSSLTSGTYEQYF
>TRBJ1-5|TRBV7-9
CASSPPGDQPQHF
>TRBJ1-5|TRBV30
CAWSVRGLQPQHF
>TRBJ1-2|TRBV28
CASSLQSPNYGYTF
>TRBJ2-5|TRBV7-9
CASSLESETQYF
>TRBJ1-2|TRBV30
CAWSVGREEGYTF
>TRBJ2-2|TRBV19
CASMAGTGVTGELFF
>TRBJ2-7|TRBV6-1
CATILEAPGEQYF
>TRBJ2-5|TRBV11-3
CASSLGGTQYF
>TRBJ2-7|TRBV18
CASSPQGAQYEQYF
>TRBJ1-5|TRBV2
CASKSGVGDSNQPQHF
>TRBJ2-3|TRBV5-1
CASSKGQVADTQYF
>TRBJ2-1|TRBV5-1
CASSGDNHNEQFF
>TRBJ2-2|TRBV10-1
CASSVIGGHGELFF
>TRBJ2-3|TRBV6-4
CASSPTSGSSDTQYF
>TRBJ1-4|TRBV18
CASSLSKGGFNEKLFF
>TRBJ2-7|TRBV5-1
CASSLRGAGGAPSSYEQYF
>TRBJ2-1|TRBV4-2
CASSQEKNEQFF
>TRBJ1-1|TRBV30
CAWTHRVAEAFF
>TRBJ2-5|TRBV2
CASRDKTVQETQYF
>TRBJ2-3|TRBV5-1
CASSLGSPETDTQYF
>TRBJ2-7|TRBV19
CASSMAGYEQYF
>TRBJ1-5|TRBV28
CASRAGTIGQPQHF
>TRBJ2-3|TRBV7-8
CASSLEGLWRDTQYF
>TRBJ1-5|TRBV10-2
CASSEVDQPQHF
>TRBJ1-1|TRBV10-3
CAIKGTGGAGTEAFF